The sequence of this T cell receptor (beta chain) was determined in a study of cytotoxic CD8 clonotypes in ibrutinib-treated CLL. Turning to the study itself: Partial responders approximately 25, complete 2; about twelve progressed and some 14 stayed in remission by median approximately 64 months.

Germline V gene lookup returns CDR1 SGHVS and CDR2 FNYEAQ. The CDR3 runs to 13 residues. Trimming removed 5 bases at V and 2 bases at J, with 9 bases between. The sample holds one count of this clone. Only in-frame clones appear in the TCRdb table, and some are missing; sequencing was by immunoSEQ multiplex PCR. The table lists 150,000 or so clones, more than 70% of them singletons. The V call is TRBV7-6, the J call TRBJ2-5; possibly TRBD1 for D (6 bases). The source is a human donor with chronic lymphocytic leukemia. Sequenced here: PBMCs, sampled after 36 months of ibrutinib treatment. The CDR3 DNA reads as TGTGCCAGCAGCCCGAGGGGGCAAGAGACCCAGTACTTC. Translating it yields CASSPRGQETQYF.